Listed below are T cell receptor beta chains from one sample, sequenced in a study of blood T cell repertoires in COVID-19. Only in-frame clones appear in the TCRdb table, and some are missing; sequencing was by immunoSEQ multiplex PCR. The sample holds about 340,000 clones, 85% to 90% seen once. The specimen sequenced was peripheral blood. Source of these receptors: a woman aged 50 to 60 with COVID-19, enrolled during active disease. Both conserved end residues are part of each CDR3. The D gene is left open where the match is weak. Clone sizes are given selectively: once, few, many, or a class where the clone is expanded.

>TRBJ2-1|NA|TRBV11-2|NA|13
TGTGCCAGCAGCTTACGCCAGATCAATGAGCAGTTCTTC
CASSLRQINEQFF
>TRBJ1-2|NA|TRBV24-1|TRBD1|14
TGTGCCACCAGTGAATCCGGCAGGACAGGCGGCTACACCTTC
CATSESGRTGGYTF
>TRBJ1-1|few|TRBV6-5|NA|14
TGTGCCAGCAGTTACGGAGGTGGGAACACTGAAGCTTTCTTT
CASSYGGGNTEAFF
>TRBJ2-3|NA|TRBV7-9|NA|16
TGTGCCAGCAGCTCCCTGACAGGCCACGTCACAGATACGCAGTATTTT
CASSSLTGHVTDTQYF
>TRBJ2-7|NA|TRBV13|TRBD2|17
TGTGCCAGCAGCTTAGGCCGGAGCGGGAGGGCCATCCACGAGCAGTACTTC
CASSLGRSGRAIHEQYF
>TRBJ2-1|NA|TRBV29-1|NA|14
TGCAGCGTCGAGAGGGATCTGACCTTCAATGAGCAGTTCTTC
CSVERDLTFNEQFF
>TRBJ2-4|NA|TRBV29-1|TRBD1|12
TGCAGCGGGGGACAGGGAGAAAACATTCAGTACTTC
CSGGQGENIQYF
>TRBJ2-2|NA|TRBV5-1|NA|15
TGCGCCAGCAGCTTCGGTGAGGCGAACACCGGGGAGCTGTTTTTT
CASSFGEANTGELFF
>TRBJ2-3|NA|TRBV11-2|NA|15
TGTGCCAGCAGCCCTCGCGGGTCCAGCACAGATACGCAGTATTTT
CASSPRGSSTDTQYF
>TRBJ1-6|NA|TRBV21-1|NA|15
TGTGCCAGCAGCAACGAAGTTCTACTTAATTCACCCCTCCACTTT
CASSNEVLLNSPLHF
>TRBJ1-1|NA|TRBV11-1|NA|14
TGTGCCAGCAGCTCCCGATTCGTGCGGACTGAAGCTTTCTTT
CASSSRFVRTEAFF
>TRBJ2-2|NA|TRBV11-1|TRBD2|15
TGTGCCAGCAGGAACGGACTAGCGAGGGCCGGGGAGCTGTTTTTT
CASRNGLARAGELFF
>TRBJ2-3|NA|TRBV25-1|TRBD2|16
TGTGCCAGCAGTGATCTAGCGGGAGACGGGACAGATACGCAGTATTTT
CASSDLAGDGTDTQYF
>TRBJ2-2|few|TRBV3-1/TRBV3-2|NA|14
TGTGCCAGCAGCCTTAGACAGCACACCGGGGAGCTGTTTTTT
CASSLRQHTGELFF
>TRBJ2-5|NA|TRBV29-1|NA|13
TGCAGCGTTGTTGGAGGGAACCAAGAGACCCAGTACTTC
CSVVGGNQETQYF
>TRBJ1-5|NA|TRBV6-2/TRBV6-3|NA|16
TGTGCCAGCAGTTCCGCGGGTTGGGGGGGGAATCAGCCCCAGCATTTT
CASSSAGWGGNQPQHF
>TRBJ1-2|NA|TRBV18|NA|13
TGTGCCAGCTCACCCACAGATAACTATGGCTACACCTTC
CASSPTDNYGYTF
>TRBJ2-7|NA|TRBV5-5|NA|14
TGTGCCAGCAGCCGCGAATTGGGTCTGCGGGAGCAGTACTTC
CASSRELGLREQYF
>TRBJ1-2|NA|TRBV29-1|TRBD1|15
TGCAGCGTTCCCTATAGCAGGACAGGAAGCAGTGGCTACACCTTC
CSVPYSRTGSSGYTF
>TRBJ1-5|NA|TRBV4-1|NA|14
TGCGCCAGCAGCCATACAGGTAGCAATCAGCCCCAGCATTTT
CASSHTGSNQPQHF
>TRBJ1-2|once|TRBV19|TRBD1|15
TGTGCCAGTAGTATGGGACAGGTTTTTGGCTATGGCTACACCTTC
CASSMGQVFGYGYTF
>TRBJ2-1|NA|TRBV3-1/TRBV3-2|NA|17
TGTGCCAGCAGCCAAGATGAGAGTGCCCCATGGAGCAATGAGCAGTTCTTC
CASSQDESAPWSNEQFF
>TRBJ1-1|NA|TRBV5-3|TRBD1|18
TGTGCCAGGACCAGCCTACAGGGGGCTATTGAGGTTGGTACTGAAGCTTTCTTT
CARTSLQGAIEVGTEAFF
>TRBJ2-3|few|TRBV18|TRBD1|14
TGTGCCAACAGAAGGGACAGCAACACAGATACGCAGTATTTT
CANRRDSNTDTQYF